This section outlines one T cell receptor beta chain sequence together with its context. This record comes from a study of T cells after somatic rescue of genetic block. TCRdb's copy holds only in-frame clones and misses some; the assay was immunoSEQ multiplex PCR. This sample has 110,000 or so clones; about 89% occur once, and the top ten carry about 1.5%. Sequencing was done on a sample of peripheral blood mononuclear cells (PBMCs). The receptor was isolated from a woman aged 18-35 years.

CDR3 amino acids: CASSLEGGTQYF. The CDR3 DNA sequence: TGTGCCAGCAGCTTAGAGGGCGGCACGCAGTATTTT. The chain combines TRBV11-3 with TRBJ2-3; D unresolved. The CDR3 is made up of 12 amino acids. CDR1 and CDR2 (germline): SGHNT, YENEEA. V lost 0 bases to trimming and J lost 9 bases, with 7 bases between them. Full variable domain (remainder filled in from reference TRBV11-3 and TRBJ2-3): EAGVVQSPRYKIIEKKQPVAFWCNPISGHNTLYWYLQNLGQGPELLIRYENEEAVDDSQLPKDRFSAERLKGVDSTLKIQPAELGDSAVYLCASSLEGGTQYFGPGTRLTVL.